Following are 27 T cell receptor beta chains from one sample sequenced in a study of vaccination and CD4 T cells after COVID-19. Their target antigens are unknown. Treatment specified: approximately 9-day PBMC culture with coronavirus spike peptide pools or control peptides (ViraFEST assay). Cultured CD4+ T-cell DNA underwent Oncomine TCR Beta short-read sequencing. TCRdb re-derived calls from the PCR reads in MiXCR, one entry per CDR3 protein. The data show around 10,000 distinct CDR3 sequences, less than 65% seen once. Sequenced: CD4+ T cells from blood, cultured in vitro. Every receptor here comes from a human donor who had recovered from COVID-19.

The genes are TRBV7-8 and TRBJ2-3; D may be TRBD1 or TRBD2 (7 bases each). The CDR3 runs 18 residues. The V end lost 4 bases, the J end lost 4 bases, and 24 bases lay between the germline ends. Germline CDR1 and CDR2: SGHVS and FQNEAQ. DNA for the CDR3: TGTGCCAGCAGCTCCGTTTTTGGGGACAGAGGGAGGGCAGATACGCAGTATTTT. Translated: CASSSVFGDRGRADTQYF.

In this sample, this clonotype turned up a few times. The V gene is TRBV11-3, the J gene TRBJ2-7, with no clear D. Trimming removed 1 base at V and 1 base at J, with 8 bases between. This CDR3 contains 14 residues. From germline, CDR1 is SGHNT and CDR2 YENEEA. This CDR3 is CASSLAQTSYEQYF. CDR3 nucleotides: TGTGCCAGCAGCTTAGCACAGACGTCCTACGAGCAGTACTTC.

This clonotype was counted a few times. This chain connects TRBV6-5 to TRBJ2-7, with 8 bases aligning to TRBD1. Germline lookup yields CDR1 MNHEY and CDR2 SVGAGI. V dropped 0 bases and J dropped 3; count of bases not matched to a gene: 4. This CDR3 comprises 15 residues. CDR3 nucleotides: TGTGCCAGCAGTTACTCTCCCGGACAGGGCTACGAGCAGTACTTC. The encoded protein is CASSYSPGQGYEQYF.

The V and J genes are TRBV6-2 or TRBV6-3 and TRBJ2-4; TRBD2 is a possible D gene (5 bases). This CDR3 comprises 13 residues. Germline values: CDR1 MNHEY, CDR2 SVGEGT. V lost 6 bases, J lost 6 bases, and 12 bases lay in between. The DNA for the CDR3 is TGTGCCAGCAGAACGGGATTCCCAAACATTCAGTACTTC. Its translation: CASRTGFPNIQYF.

Only a few counts were recorded for this clonotype. The V and J genes are TRBV7-2 and TRBJ2-7; D call uncertain. Trimming stripped 1 base from V and 2 bases from J, with 6 bases between. This CDR3 has 13 amino acids. Germline V gene lookup returns CDR1 SGHTA and CDR2 FQGNSA. The chain's CDR3 is CASSLGSPYEQYF. For the CDR3, the DNA is TGTGCCAGCAGCTTAGGTTCACCCTACGAGCAGTACTTC.

This chain uses TRBV24-1 with TRBJ1-1, with D uncertain. Germline CDR1 and CDR2: KGHDR and SFDVKD. Deletions cut 9 bases from V and 6 bases from J, with 16 bases between. CDR3 length equals 13 residues. The CDR3 loop reads CATGGGRTAEAFF. CDR3 in DNA: TGTGCCACCGGCGGCGGAAGGACTGCTGAAGCTTTCTTT.

The chain carries TRBV20-1 and TRBJ1-2; D ambiguous. V was trimmed by 5 bases and J by 5 bases, leaving 12 bases between them. Germline assignment: CDR1 DFQATT and CDR2 SNEGSKA (reference sequence). The CDR3 is made up of 12 amino acids. The CDR3 loop is CSAWTSRYGYTF. As DNA, the CDR3 is TGCAGTGCTTGGACGTCAAGATATGGCTACACCTTC.

This clonotype was seen a few times. The CDR3 DNA sequence: TGTGCCAGCAGTTCCCGACAGGACGAAGCTTTCTTT. Encoded protein: CASSSRQDEAFF. This chain links TRBV6-5 with TRBJ1-1, with a possible D match to TRBD1 (6 bases). Germline V gene sequence: CDR1 MNHEY, CDR2 SVGAGI. The CDR3 sequence is 12 residues long. The germline V and J ends were trimmed by 4 bases and 8 bases, with 11 bases remaining between them.

V usage is TRBV6-5 and J usage is TRBJ2-1; no definite D call. Germline-derived CDR1 and CDR2 are MNHEY and SVGAGI. The V gene lost 4 bases and the J gene lost 1 base, with 11 bases spanning the gap. The CDR3 totals 15 residues. The CDR3: CASSWQQISYNEQFF. The DNA of the CDR3 is TGTGCCAGCAGTTGGCAACAGATTTCCTACAATGAGCAGTTCTTC.

The V and J genes are TRBV12-3 or TRBV12-4 and TRBJ2-5; D is uncertain. The V end was cut by 6 bases, the J end by 3 bases, with 14 bases between. This CDR3 is 14 amino acids long. The DNA of the CDR3 is TGTGCCAGCAGCCAAAGTCCTGTCAAAGAGACCCAGTACTTC. It specifies CASSQSPVKETQYF.

This clonotype appeared a few times. The rearrangement joins TRBV12-3 or TRBV12-4 to TRBJ1-1, with D unclear. The V and J ends lost 2 bases and 3 bases respectively, with 7 bases between them. The CDR3 has 13 amino acids. DNA of the CDR3: TGTGCCAGCAGTTTAAGGGCTTACACTGAAGCTTTCTTT. Translating gives CASSLRAYTEAFF.

The chain carries TRBV5-3 and TRBJ2-2; no clear D. TRBV5-3 is given ORF status, its function remaining uncertain. This CDR3 comprises 12 residues. V lost 8 bases and J lost 6, with 11 bases in between. The CDR3 DNA reads TGTGCCAGCAGCCTGTTGTCCGGGGAGCTGTTTTTT. Translation gives CASSLLSGELFF.

This chain links TRBV11-3 with TRBJ2-1; 11 nucleotides align to TRBD2. After removal of 6 bases from V and 4 bases from J, the junction contained 8 bases not matched to a gene. Germline loops: CDR1 SGHNT, CDR2 YENEEA. This CDR3 comprises 16 residues. CDR3: CASSPTSGENYNEQFF. The CDR3 DNA follows: TGTGCCAGCAGTCCGACTAGCGGGGAAAATTACAATGAGCAGTTCTTC.

This clonotype was recorded a few times. The rearrangement links TRBV6-1 to TRBJ1-2, with D perhaps matching TRBD1 (5 bases). The germline V gene encodes CDR1 MNHNS and CDR2 SASEGT. V was trimmed by 2 bases and J by 5 bases, leaving 12 bases between them. The CDR3 loop spans 14 amino acids. In DNA form, the CDR3 reads TGTGCCAGCAGTGAATGGGACGGGAAATATGGCTACACCTTC. Residues: CASSEWDGKYGYTF.

The rearrangement uses TRBV7-8 and TRBJ1-5, with 9 bases aligning to TRBD1. The CDR3 has 16 amino acids. Germline CDR1 and CDR2: SGHVS and FQNEAQ. Germline trimming cut 1 base from V and 4 bases from J; bases unmatched to any gene: 5. The CDR3 sequence is CASSLEGQGLNQPQHF. The DNA of the CDR3 is TGTGCCAGCAGCTTAGAGGGACAGGGTTTGAATCAGCCCCAGCATTTT.

A few counts support this clonotype. CDR3 bases: TGCGCCAGCAGGGGAGCGACAGGGGACTATGGCTACACCTTC. Residues: CASRGATGDYGYTF. This chain connects TRBV5-1 to TRBJ1-2, with 8 bases that match TRBD1. Germline CDR1 reads SGHRS; CDR2 reads YFSETQ. Trimming took 5 bases from V and 3 from J; bases not matched to a gene: 6. The CDR3 sequence is 14 residues long.

This rearrangement joins TRBV5-1 to TRBJ1-2, with D unresolved. Germline CDR1 reads SGHRS; CDR2 reads YFSETQ. Trimming took off 0 bases at V and 4 bases at J, with 10 bases between the two ends. The CDR3 has 14 amino acids. The CDR3 region is CASSLESVAYGYTF. In DNA form, the CDR3 reads TGCGCCAGCAGCTTGGAAAGTGTGGCCTATGGCTACACCTTC.

This clonotype was observed a single time. The chain joins TRBV7-9 to TRBJ2-2; 7 bases fit TRBD2. The CDR3 has 16 residues. The V and J ends lost 3 bases and 2 bases, in that order; junction bases with no gene match: 6. From germline, CDR1 is SEHNR and CDR2 FQNEAQ (reference sequence). CDR3 in amino acids: CASSFRGERNTGELFF. The CDR3 coding sequence is TGTGCCAGCAGCTTCCGGGGGGAACGTAACACCGGGGAGCTGTTTTTT.

This clonotype was counted a single time. The chain recombines TRBV6-2 or TRBV6-3 with TRBJ1-6; 7 nucleotides align to TRBD1. Germline V gene data show CDR1 as MNHEY and CDR2 as SVGEGT. With V trimmed by 2 bases and J by 8 bases, 6 bases remained unmatched. CDR3 size: 15 residues. CDR3 loop: CASSYRQGGDSPLHF. The DNA for the CDR3 is TGTGCCAGCAGTTACCGGCAGGGGGGGGATTCACCCCTCCACTTT.

This clonotype was picked up a small number of times. This may arise from a read error, as a much more abundant clone is one base away. The chain employs TRBV2 and TRBJ2-3; a weak D match, TRBD2 (7 bases). Between the trimmed V and J ends, which lost 10 bases and 3 bases, there was a span of 14 bases. This CDR3 is 13 amino acids long. The V gene's germline CDR1 is SNHLY and CDR2 FYNNEI. The CDR3 reads CATSGGQTDTQYF. CDR3 sequence (DNA): TGTGCCACCTCCGGGGGGCAAACAGATACGCAGTATTTT.

V and J are TRBV21-1 and TRBJ2-4; the table gives TRBD1 as D, unverified against the DNA. TRBV21-1 is termed a pseudogene. The CDR3 loop spans 16 amino acids. CDR3 DNA: TGTGCCAGCAGCCCGGAGGAGGGGGCGCTTTCCAACATTCAGTACTTC. Residues: CASSPEEGALSNIQYF.

The chain joins TRBV2 to TRBJ1-1, with TRBD1 identical over 9 bases. The V gene's germline CDR1 is SNHLY and CDR2 FYNNEI. The J segment lost 0 bases and the V segment lost 8 bases, leaving 4 bases of the junction unmatched. The CDR3 totals 14 residues. In nucleotides, the CDR3 is TGTGCCAGCTACAGGGGGCAATTGAACACTGAAGCTTTCTTT. This codes for CASYRGQLNTEAFF.

The chain recombines TRBV19 with TRBJ1-6; TRBD1 matches 9 bases. Trimming took 3 bases from V and 7 from J; bases not matched to a gene: 4. The germline V gene has CDR1 LNHDA and CDR2 SQIVND (reference sequence). This CDR3 spans 15 amino acids. For the CDR3, the DNA is TGTGCCAGTAGTATGACCGGGACAGGGAATTCACCCCTCCACTTT. Translated, it gives CASSMTGTGNSPLHF.

The gene calls are TRBV12-3 or TRBV12-4 and TRBJ1-3; D unresolved. Trimming cost V 3 bases and J 4 bases, with 10 bases left between them. The length of the CDR3 is 14 residues. The chain's CDR3 is CASSFQSPGNTIYF. DNA for the CDR3: TGTGCCAGCAGTTTCCAAAGTCCGGGAAACACCATATATTTT.

The gene calls are TRBV11-2 and TRBJ1-1; D not certain. Germline CDR1 reads SGHAT; CDR2 reads FQNNGV. The CDR3 is made up of 16 amino acids. V was clipped by 0 bases and J by 1 base, with 12 bases between them. CDR3 in DNA: TGTGCCAGCAGCTTAGATGTGGGCTACGGGAACACTGAAGCTTTCTTT. Translation: CASSLDVGYGNTEAFF.

The J gene is TRBJ1-5, the V gene TRBV2; D is unclear. V shed 6 bases and J shed 5 bases, with 17 bases lying between them. Germline lookup yields CDR1 SNHLY and CDR2 FYNNEI. The CDR3 length is 15 residues. Written as DNA, the CDR3 is TGTGCCAGCAGCTTGGACGGACTCAATTATCAGCCCCAGCATTTT. It specifies CASSLDGLNYQPQHF.

This sequence joins TRBV5-1 and TRBJ2-5; TRBD1 is a possible D gene (6 bases). The CDR3 covers 13 residues. The V and J ends lost 0 bases and 5 bases respectively, with 8 bases between them. In germline, CDR1 is SGHRS, CDR2 YFSETQ. This chain's CDR3 is CASSLDRDETQYF. CDR3 nucleotides: TGCGCCAGCAGCTTGGACAGGGACGAGACCCAGTACTTC.